The 2 T cell receptor beta chains listed next were all sequenced from one sample in a study of blood T cell dynamics during melanoma immunotherapy. Time point meaning: pre-treatment baseline. The assay was immunoSEQ multiplex PCR, and TCRdb's table has in-frame clones only and misses some. The table lists tens of thousands of clones, around 85% of them singletons. The specimen was blood, collected from a patient treated with checkpoint blockade. The receptors originated from a human donor with melanoma.

The rearrangement uses TRBV7-3 and TRBJ1-2; D possibly corresponds to TRBD1 (6 bases). CDR3 length: 15 amino acids. The V and J ends lost 0 bases and 0 bases respectively, with 8 bases between them. Germline loops: CDR1 SGHTA, CDR2 FQGTGA. Here the CDR3 reads CASSLTGQTNYGYTF. In nucleotides, the CDR3 is TGTGCCAGCAGCTTAACGGGACAAACTAACTATGGCTACACCTTC.

The chain has TRBV7-2 and TRBJ2-7; weak D call: TRBD2 (6 bases). From germline, CDR1 is SGHTA and CDR2 FQGNSA. The V end was cut by 1 base, the J end by 7 bases, with 14 bases between. The CDR3 loop spans 14 amino acids. The CDR3 here is CASSLGRPAGEQYF. Here the CDR3 DNA reads TGTGCCAGCAGCTTAGGCCGCCCTGCGGGGGAGCAGTACTTC.